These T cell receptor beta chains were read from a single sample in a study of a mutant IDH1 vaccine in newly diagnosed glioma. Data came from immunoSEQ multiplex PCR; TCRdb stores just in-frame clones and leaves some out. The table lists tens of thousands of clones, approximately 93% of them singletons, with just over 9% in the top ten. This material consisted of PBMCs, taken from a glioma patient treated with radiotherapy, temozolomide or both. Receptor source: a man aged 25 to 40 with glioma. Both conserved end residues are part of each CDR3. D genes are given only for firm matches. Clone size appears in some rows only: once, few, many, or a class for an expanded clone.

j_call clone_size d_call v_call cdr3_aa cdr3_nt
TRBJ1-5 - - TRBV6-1 CASSEWGNSNQPQHF TGTGCCAGCAGTGAATGGGGAAATAGCAATCAGCCCCAGCATTTT
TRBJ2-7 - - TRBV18 CASSPGQYEQYF TGTGCCAGCTCACCAGGACAGTACGAGCAGTACTTC
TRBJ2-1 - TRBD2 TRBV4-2 CASSQETSGTYNEQFF TGTGCCAGCAGCCAAGAGACTAGCGGAACCTACAATGAGCAGTTCTTC
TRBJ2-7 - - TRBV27 CASALGAGYEQYF TGTGCCAGCGCCCTAGGCGCCGGCTACGAGCAGTACTTC
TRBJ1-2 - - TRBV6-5 CASSYLRGDGYTF TGTGCCAGCAGTTACCTAAGGGGTGATGGCTACACCTTC
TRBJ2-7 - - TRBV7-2 CASSSPSKVYEQYF TGTGCCAGCAGCTCCCCTAGCAAGGTCTACGAGCAGTACTTC
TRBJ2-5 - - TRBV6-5 CASSYGQAQETQYF TGTGCCAGCAGTTACGGCCAGGCCCAAGAGACCCAGTACTTC
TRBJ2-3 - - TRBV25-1 CASSEGGTDTQYF TGTGCCAGCAGTGAGGGCGGGACAGATACGCAGTATTTT
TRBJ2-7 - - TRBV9 CASSGRGPDPYEQYF TGTGCCAGCAGCGGCAGGGGTCCGGACCCCTACGAGCAGTACTTC
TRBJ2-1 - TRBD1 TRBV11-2 CASSSNRDRYNEQFF TGTGCCAGCAGCTCAAACCGGGACAGGTACAATGAGCAGTTCTTC
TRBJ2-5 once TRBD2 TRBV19 CASRWGTSGPETQYF TGTGCCAGTAGGTGGGGGACTAGCGGCCCGGAGACCCAGTACTTC
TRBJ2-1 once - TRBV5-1 CASSPGLENNEQFF TGCGCCAGCAGCCCGGGACTGGAGAACAATGAGCAGTTCTTC
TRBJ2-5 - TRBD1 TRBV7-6 CASSFTDRDMETQYF TGTGCCAGCAGCTTCACGGACAGGGACATGGAGACCCAGTACTTC
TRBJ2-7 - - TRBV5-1 CASGGGSEQYF TGCGCCAGCGGAGGGGGAAGCGAGCAGTACTTC
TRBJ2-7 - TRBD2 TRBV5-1 CASSLPPAGVSEQYF TGCGCCAGCAGCTTGCCCCCAGCGGGAGTCTCCGAGCAGTACTTC
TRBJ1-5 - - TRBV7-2 CASSFREFYSNQPQHF TGTGCCAGCAGCTTTAGGGAGTTCTATAGCAATCAGCCCCAGCATTTT
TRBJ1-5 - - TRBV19 CASSPSGIRNQPQHF TGTGCCAGTAGTCCCTCCGGGATACGCAATCAGCCCCAGCATTTT
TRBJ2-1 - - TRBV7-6 CASSPPDYNEQFF TGTGCCAGCAGCCCCCCGGACTACAATGAGCAGTTCTTC
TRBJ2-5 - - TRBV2 CASSQGGETQYF TGTGCCAGCAGCCAGGGGGGGGAGACCCAGTACTTC
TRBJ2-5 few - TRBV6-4 CASSPSVGGRETQYF TGTGCCAGCAGCCCTTCAGTTGGGGGTCGGGAGACCCAGTACTTC
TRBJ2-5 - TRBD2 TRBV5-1 CASSLSGGETQYF TGCGCCAGCAGCTTGTCGGGAGGAGAGACCCAGTACTTC
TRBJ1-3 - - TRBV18 CASSPDSFGTALRNTIYF TGTGCCAGCTCACCGGATAGTTTTGGGACGGCACTTCGTAACACCATATATTTT
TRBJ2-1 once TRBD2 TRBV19 CATSDSSYNEQFF TGTGCGACTAGCGATTCCTCCTACAATGAGCAGTTCTTC
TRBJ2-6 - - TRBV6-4 CASSRRTGVTGANVLTF TGTGCCAGCAGCCGAAGGACGGGAGTTACTGGGGCCAACGTCCTGACTTTC
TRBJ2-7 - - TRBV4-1 CASSQQGEYEQYF TGCGCCAGCAGCCAGCAGGGCGAGTACGAGCAGTACTTC
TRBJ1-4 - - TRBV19 CASSPRTRAENREKLFF TGTGCCAGTAGTCCACGGACAAGAGCGGAAAACCGGGAAAAACTGTTTTTT
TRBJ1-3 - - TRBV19 CASSPPGALSGNTIYF TGTGCCAGTAGTCCCCCGGGGGCTTTATCTGGAAACACCATATATTTT
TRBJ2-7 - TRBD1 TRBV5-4 CASSPGQGSYEQYF TGTGCCAGCAGCCCGGGACAGGGGTCCTACGAGCAGTACTTC
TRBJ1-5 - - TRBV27 CASTPRGAWANQPQHF TGTGCCAGCACCCCCCGGGGGGCGTGGGCCAATCAGCCCCAGCATTTT
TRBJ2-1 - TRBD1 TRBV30 CACTGGSHNEQFF TGTGCCTGTACAGGGGGCTCACACAATGAGCAGTTCTTC
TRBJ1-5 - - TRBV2 CASSELSFNQPQHF TGTGCCAGCAGTGAGCTCAGCTTCAATCAGCCCCAGCATTTT
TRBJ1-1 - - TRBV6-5 CASSYGSGFGDTEAFF TGTGCCAGCAGTTACGGTTCAGGTTTTGGTGACACTGAAGCTTTCTTT
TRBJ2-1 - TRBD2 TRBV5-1 CASSLGTGGGWDEQFF TGCGCCAGCAGCTTGGGGACGGGAGGAGGTTGGGATGAGCAGTTCTTC
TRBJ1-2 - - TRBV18 CASSLSAREITF TGTGCCAGCTCCCTATCCGCCAGGGAAATAACCTTC
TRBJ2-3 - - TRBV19 CASSAADTQYF TGTGCCAGTAGTGCCGCAGATACGCAGTATTTT
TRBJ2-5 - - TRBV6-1 CASIQGTPQETQYF TGTGCCAGCATTCAGGGGACCCCCCAAGAGACCCAGTACTTC
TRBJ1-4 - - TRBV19 CASSSYATNEKLFF TGTGCCAGTAGTTCGTATGCAACTAATGAAAAACTGTTTTTT
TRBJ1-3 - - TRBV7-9 CASSKGASSGNTIYF TGTGCCAGCAGCAAAGGGGCGAGCTCTGGAAACACCATATATTTT
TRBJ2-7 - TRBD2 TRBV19 CASSTHHRGAGEGYEQYF TGTGCCAGTAGTACTCACCATCGGGGTGCGGGAGAGGGCTACGAGCAGTACTTC